This paragraph covers one TCR beta chain sequence. No cognate antigen has been identified for it. Base qualities are not at hand, and no much larger clone is one base apart. These data come from a study of shared clonotypes between healthy human individuals (dated by TCRdb to 2020 to 2022). With regard to the full study: The cohort included a few men and a couple of women between 18 and 49 years of age. Per donor, three plates each were used for CD4 naive and CD4 memory, two for CD8 naive, and one for CD8 memory. The study deeply sequenced blood TCR repertoires of five healthy adults to estimate repertoire size and the extent of clonotype sharing between individuals. To increase sequencing depth and limit assay-specific biases, TCR repertoire library preparation and sequencing were carried out by different laboratories using diverse techniques. Each donor's leukapheresis produced roughly between roughly 0.85 and 9.5 billion PBMCs.

TCR CDR3 regions were amplified from genomic DNA by multiplex PCR using the deep immunoSEQ assay. Genomic DNA extracted from each cell subset was distributed evenly over all wells of several immunoSEQ 96-well plates, and each plate served as one replicate. Each replicate PCR for sorted subsets received about 210 ng genomic DNA, equal to roughly 29,000 T cell genomes. Purified libraries were quantified with a Qubit 3.0 fluorometer, sized on a Bioanalyzer 2100, and re-quantified with the KAPA Library Quantification kit. Each immunoSEQ 96-well plate was sequenced on its own single-read 150-cycle Illumina NextSeq 550 flow cell. In the paper's pipeline: Because only junctional sequences without quality scores were contained in the immunoSEQ output, filtering matching that applied to full-length reads could not be performed. Sequences were annotated with PyIR, a Python wrapper for IgBLAST v1.9, using IMGT germline references to assign V/J genes and CDR3. Reads with weak V/J assignments (E-value above 1e-6), missing CDR3, stop codons, out-of-frame junctions, or ambiguous translated residues were removed. A V3J clonotype was defined by an identical inferred V gene, J gene, and CDR3 amino acid sequence. Percentage overlap between repertoires was computed as shared unique clonotypes divided by the size of the smaller repertoire. Richness of each repertoire was evaluated using RTK rarefaction, the Chao1 estimator, and Recon v2.1 estimates of unobserved clonotypes. OLGA was used to compute generation probabilities for all TCRbeta clonotypes that the gDNA method yielded from a handful of donors. The immuneACCESS repertoire file appears here via TCRdb, limited to in-frame rearrangements. These files lack a portion of the clones; in checked studies, under half of the deficit traces to unresolved V genes, and the cause of the others is not known. The V and J calls and the clone size are those of that table, but D and trimming were determined from the DNA. The sample table lists about 590,000 clones, less than 97% of them with a count of one. The ten top clones hold roughly 0.1% of the sample.

The CDR3 runs 14 residues from the cysteine to the phenylalanine. The entry retains the CDR3 DNA only, 42 bases that are in frame from base 1. V loses 6 bases of germline sequence and J loses 0 bases, and the interval between the two ends is 9 bases. As encoded in the germline V gene, CDR1 is MNHEY while CDR2 is SVGAGI. The investigation overall reported the following: Naive subsets generally had larger estimated clonotype richness than memory subsets did. Compared with non-shared clonotypes, clonotypes shared by all four sorted-subset donors had higher generation probabilities. Sampling was restricted to blood, and TCR repertoires in tissues likely differ from the TCR repertoires found in blood. Rarefaction of sorted-subset datasets indicated incomplete sequencing despite the large sequencing depth. Because the study included a small number of donors, the genetic and exposure-history diversity represented was limited. Pairwise subsampling indicated that sequencing depth was expected to affect the degree of clonotype sharing among donors. About 5% of naive CD4, around 3.6% of naive CD8, 2% to 2.5% of memory CD4, and roughly 0.4% of memory CD8 clonotypes were shared across several donors.

CD8 naive samples were obtained by positive selection for CCR7 among CD45RO-negative cells, yielding a CD45RA+CCR7+ population from which TemRA cells were excluded. Healthy HIV-negative adults with no recently reported acute infections or vaccinations were included as donors. Every donor was a Caucasian adult residing in Nashville, Tennessee, USA. After blood collection by leukapheresis, PBMCs were isolated using Ficoll-Histopaque density gradient centrifugation and then cryopreserved in the vapor phase of liquid nitrogen. Analytical flow cytometry was used to check the purity and quantity of every magnetically sorted T cell population. From each sorted fraction, genomic DNA was isolated and quantified by UV absorbance on a Nanodrop 2000c.

Sequencing was performed on naive CD8+ T cells sorted from blood. This specimen's cell subset or site label, interpreted: CD45RA+CCR7+. The receptor was derived from a woman aged 30 to 39 in good health. Rearrangement joined TRBV6-5 to TRBJ2-1; no confident D gene assignment can be made. The CDR3 loop reads CASSHGSSYNEQFF. The bases are TGTGCCAGCAGCCACGGTAGCTCCTACAATGAGCAGTTCTTC.